A single sample gave rise to the 19 T cell receptor beta chains below, sequenced in a study of regulatory T cells in long-lasting Graves disease. CDR3 regions were amplified by Arm-PCR using iRepertoire HTBI primers to build TCR beta libraries. TCRdb called the multiplex PCR reads again in MiXCR, with one record for every CDR3 protein. This table holds roughly 400,000 distinct CDR3 sequences, around 20% found once. The time point is: persistent/refractory GD, antithyroid drugs over 5 years with positive TRAb. With RNA extracted from PBMCs as input, the TCR library was made. Sample: peripheral blood mononuclear cells (PBMCs), taken when the disease was refractory, from a patient treated with antithyroid drugs. The receptor source for this set is a female donor with Graves disease.

This clonotype occurred many times. This chain joins TRBV28 and TRBJ2-2; D not certain. Germline CDR1 reads MDHEN; CDR2 reads SYDVKM. There are 12 residues in the CDR3. The V and J ends lost 5 bases and 4 bases respectively, with 5 bases between them. CDR3 DNA: TGTGCCAGCAGTCCCCCCACCGGGGAGCTGTTTTTT. It specifies CASSPPTGELFF.

This chain joins TRBV20-1 and TRBJ1-2; perhaps TRBD1 as D (5 bases). The CDR3 extends over 12 amino acids. The V gene's germline CDR1 is DFQATT and CDR2 SNEGSKA (reference sequence). V gave up 4 bases and J gave up 4 bases, with 10 bases separating them. Here the CDR3 DNA reads TGCAGTGCTAACCAGGACACCTATGGCTACACCTTC. Amino acids: CSANQDTYGYTF.

Ten or more counts support this clonotype. The V and J genes are TRBV28 and TRBJ2-7, with TRBD1 matching 8 bases. The CDR3 loop spans 15 amino acids. Germline V gene lookup returns CDR1 MDHEN and CDR2 SYDVKM. V dropped 6 bases and J dropped 2; count of bases not matched to a gene: 9. CDR3 amino acids: CASRPSGQATYEQYF. CDR3 DNA sequence: TGTGCCAGCAGACCCTCGGGACAGGCTACCTACGAGCAGTACTTC.

This clonotype occurred many times. The genes are TRBV28 and TRBJ2-5, with D hard to call. Germline V gene data show CDR1 as MDHEN and CDR2 as SYDVKM. The CDR3 totals 14 residues. Trimming cost V 7 bases and J 4 bases, with 16 bases left between them. The CDR3 region has the DNA TGTGCCAGCACCTCAAATGCCTGGGGAGAGACCCAGTACTTC. Its protein is CASTSNAWGETQYF.

In its sample, this clonotype was seen many times. The CDR3 spells CASMAGVGQPQHF. The CDR3 DNA reads as TGTGCCAGCATGGCGGGGGTGGGTCAGCCCCAGCATTTT. The chain carries TRBV6-1 and TRBJ1-5; a possible D gene is TRBD1 (5 bases). Germline assignment: CDR1 MNHNS and CDR2 SASEGT. The CDR3 extends over 13 amino acids. Trimming shortened V by 7 bases and J by 6 bases, and 13 bases separated the two germline ends.

This clonotype was seen only a few times. V usage is TRBV20-1 and J usage is TRBJ1-2; tentative D call: TRBD1 (5 bases). The germline V gene encodes CDR1 DFQATT and CDR2 SNEGSKA (reference sequence). The CDR3 spans 15 residues. V lost 5 bases and J lost 0, with 16 bases in between. The CDR3 loop reads CSAPRAGQSNYGYTF. Written as DNA, the CDR3 is TGCAGTGCTCCACGAGCGGGGCAGTCTAACTATGGCTACACCTTC.

This clonotype was counted only a few times. The chain uses TRBV3-1 and TRBJ2-2; 7 bases fit TRBD2. This CDR3 region has 16 residues. Germline V gene lookup returns CDR1 LGHDT and CDR2 YNNKEL (reference sequence). V lost 1 base and J lost 1; bases outside the gene matches: 3. This chain's CDR3 is CASSQGQRENTGELFF. CDR3 DNA sequence: TGTGCCAGCAGCCAAGGTCAGCGGGAGAACACCGGGGAGCTGTTTTTT.

CDR3 DNA sequence: TGCAGCGTTGAACACGCAGGGTCCCAAGAGACCCAGTACTTC. Translated: CSVEHAGSQETQYF. The V call is TRBV29-1, the J call TRBJ2-5; D perhaps matches TRBD1 (5 bases). The ends were cut back, 2 bases at V and 1 base at J, with 11 bases in the middle. CDR1 is SQVTM, CDR2 ANQGSEA, per germline. This CDR3 has 14 amino acids.

On this clonotype itself: A much larger clone lies a single base off, so this may be a read error. The chain combines TRBV7-9 with TRBJ2-7, with 8 bases aligning to TRBD2. Trimming cost V 5 bases and J 8 bases; bases outside gene matches: 14. The CDR3 extends over 15 amino acids. Germline CDR1 is SEHNR and CDR2 is FQNEAQ (reference sequence). This chain's CDR3 is CASSPMASGRGKQYF. CDR3 DNA: TGTGCCAGCAGCCCAATGGCTAGCGGGCGTGGAAAGCAGTACTTC.

There are a few counts of this clonotype. The chain employs TRBV11-2 and TRBJ2-2; no firm D call. The CDR3 covers 13 residues. Germline lookup yields CDR1 SGHAT and CDR2 FQNNGV. Trimming cost V 6 bases and J 6 bases, with 11 bases left between them. The CDR3 nucleotides read TGTGCCAGCAGACCTTACAAGGCCGGGGAGCTGTTTTTT. Amino acids: CASRPYKAGELFF.

CDR3 in amino acids: CASSEQADQPQHF. The CDR3 nucleotides are TGCGCCAGCAGTGAGCAGGCTGATCAGCCCCAGCATTTT. The chain recombines TRBV10-2 with TRBJ1-5, with unresolved D. Germline assignment: CDR1 WSHSY and CDR2 SAAADI. V was cut by 2 bases and J by 5 bases, with 7 bases left in between. This CDR3 is built from 13 residues.

The chain combines TRBV7-9 with TRBJ1-1, with a possible D match to TRBD1 (6 bases). Trimming took 7 bases from V and 6 from J, leaving 18 bases between them. Germline lookup yields CDR1 SEHNR and CDR2 FQNEAQ (reference sequence). CDR3 length equals 14 residues. The CDR3 DNA reads as TGTGCCAGCATCTACGCGACGGGGGGCCCTGAAGCTTTCTTT. Translating it yields CASIYATGGPEAFF. Combining the CDR3 with reference TRBV7-9 and TRBJ1-1 gives the whole variable domain DTGVSQNPRHKITKRGQNVTFRCDPISEHNRLYWYRQTLGQGPEFLTYFQNEAQLEKSRLLSDRFSAERPKGSFSTLEIQRTEQGDSAMYLCASIYATGGPEAFFGQGTRLTVV.

V is TRBV27 and J is TRBJ1-1; D might be TRBD1 (5 bases). The CDR3 length is 13 residues. The germline V gene encodes CDR1 MNHEY and CDR2 SMNVEV (reference sequence). The V end lost 6 bases, the J end lost 4 bases, and 12 bases lay between the germline ends. The CDR3 loop reads CASRGGGSTEAFF. Written as DNA, the CDR3 is TGTGCCAGCAGGGGGGGAGGTAGCACTGAAGCTTTCTTT.

V usage is TRBV29-1 and J usage is TRBJ2-1, with D unresolved. The germline V and J ends were trimmed by 5 bases and 0 bases, with 17 bases remaining between them. Looked up from germline, CDR1 is SQVTM and CDR2 is ANQGSEA. This CDR3 region has 16 residues. The CDR3 loop is CSVPSPAQSSYNEQFF. The DNA for the CDR3 is TGCAGCGTTCCGAGTCCCGCTCAGAGCTCCTACAATGAGCAGTTCTTC.

The chain has TRBV7-2 and TRBJ1-1, with TRBD1 matching 9 bases. The germline gives CDR1 SGHTA, CDR2 FQGNSA. The length of the CDR3 is 16 residues. V lost 1 base to trimming and J lost 3 bases; unmatched junction nucleotides: 6. The CDR3 is CASSLVGQGYYTEAFF. The CDR3 nucleotides read TGTGCCAGCAGCTTAGTGGGACAGGGATATTACACTGAAGCTTTCTTT.

This clonotype turned up a few times. This sequence is one base from a far larger clone and is likely a read error. The J gene is TRBJ1-1, the V gene TRBV11-1; D is ambiguous. This CDR3 spans 13 amino acids. The germline V gene has CDR1 SGHAT and CDR2 FQDESV (reference sequence). CDR3 region: CAGSLGRGTEAFF. CDR3 DNA sequence: TGTGCCGGCAGCTTAGGCCGTGGGACTGAAGCTTTCTTT. Drawing the rest from reference TRBV11-1 and TRBJ1-1, the complete variable domain is EAEVAQSPRYKITEKSQAVAFWCDPISGHATLYWYRQILGQGPELLVQFQDESVVDDSQLPKDRFSAERLKGVDSTLKIQPAELGDSAMYLCAGSLGRGTEAFFGQGTRLTVV.

This clonotype was detected many times. The chain carries TRBV7-2 and TRBJ1-2; maybe TRBD1 (6 bases). CDR3 length: 13 residues. The V gene's germline CDR1 is SGHTA and CDR2 FQGNSA. With 5 bases removed from V and 4 bases from J, the gap between germline ends came to 11 bases. The DNA for the CDR3 is TGTGCCAGCAGCATAGGGGGAGGCTATGGCTACACCTTC. This gives the protein CASSIGGGYGYTF.

The V and J genes are TRBV27 and TRBJ2-2, with a tentative D call TRBD2 (6 bases). Per the germline V gene, CDR1 is MNHEY and CDR2 is SMNVEV (reference sequence). Trimming removed 3 bases from V and 3 bases from J, with 11 bases in between. The CDR3 covers 15 residues. The CDR3 reads CASSFLATDTGELFF. The CDR3 DNA is TGTGCCAGCAGTTTTCTAGCGACGGACACCGGGGAGCTGTTTTTT.

About this clonotype itself: This may be a read error: a much more frequent sequence differs by one nucleotide. The chain is built from TRBV7-6 and TRBJ1-1; D is uncertain. The germline V gene has CDR1 SGHVS and CDR2 FNYEAQ. The CDR3 extends over 13 amino acids. CDR3 residues: CASSLGRHTEASF. The CDR3 DNA follows: TGTGCCAGCAGCTTAGGTCGGCACACTGAAGCTTCCTTT.